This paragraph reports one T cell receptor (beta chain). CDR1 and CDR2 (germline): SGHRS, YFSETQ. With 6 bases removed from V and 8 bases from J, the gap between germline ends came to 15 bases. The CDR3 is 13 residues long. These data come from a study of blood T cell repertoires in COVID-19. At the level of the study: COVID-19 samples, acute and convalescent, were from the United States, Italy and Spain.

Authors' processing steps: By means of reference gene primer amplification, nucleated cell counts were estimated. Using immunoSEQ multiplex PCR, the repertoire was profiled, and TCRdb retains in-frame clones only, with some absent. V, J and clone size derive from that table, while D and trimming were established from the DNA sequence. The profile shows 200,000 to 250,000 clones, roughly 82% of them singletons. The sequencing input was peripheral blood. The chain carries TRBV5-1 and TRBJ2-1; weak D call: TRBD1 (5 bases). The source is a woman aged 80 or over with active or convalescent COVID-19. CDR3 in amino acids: CASKLSQGYEQFF. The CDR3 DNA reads TGCGCCAGCAAACTCTCGCAGGGCTATGAGCAGTTCTTC.